Below, 7 T cell receptor beta chains from the same sample are listed, as sequenced in a study of blood T cell repertoires in COVID-19. Assay: immunoSEQ multiplex PCR; the TCRdb copy retains only in-frame clones and omits some. In the table there are 150,000 to 180,000 clones, roughly 78% of which are singletons. The sequenced sample was peripheral blood. The origin of the receptors is a man older than 75 with acute or convalescent COVID-19.

V and J are TRBV6-5 and TRBJ1-3, with a possible D match to TRBD1 (6 bases). Germline V gene sequence: CDR1 MNHEY, CDR2 SVGAGI. Trimming took off 1 base at V and 1 base at J, with 11 bases between the two ends. This CDR3 is built from 16 residues. The CDR3 reads CASSYFPQGSGNTIYF. The CDR3 nucleotides read TGTGCCAGCAGTTACTTCCCACAGGGATCTGGAAACACCATATATTTT.

The chain recombines TRBV30 with TRBJ1-2; 11 bases line up with TRBD1. CDR1 and CDR2 (germline): GTSNPN, SVGIG (reference sequence). V shed 4 bases and J 2 bases; nucleotides not matched to a gene: 3. The CDR3 loop spans 14 amino acids. The CDR3 nucleotides read TGTGCCTGGACTAGGGACAGGGGGAACTATGGCTACACCTTC. Protein product: CAWTRDRGNYGYTF. The whole variable domain, remainder taken from reference TRBV30 and TRBJ1-2, is SQTIHQWPATLVQPVGSPLSLECTVEGTSNPNLYWYRQAAGRGLQLLFYSVGIGQISSEVPQNLSASRPQDRQFILSSKKLLLSDSGFYLCAWTRDRGNYGYTFGSGTRLTVV.

The chain has TRBV5-1 and TRBJ2-7; 8 nucleotides line up with TRBD2. Germline loops: CDR1 SGHRS, CDR2 YFSETQ. Trimming removed 7 bases from V and 0 bases from J; junction bases left unmatched: 3. The CDR3 contains 13 residues. CDR3 in DNA: TGCGCCAGCTCCCGGGGGGGCTCCTACGAGCAGTACTTC. This sequence encodes CASSRGGSYEQYF.

J is TRBJ2-3 and V is TRBV7-2; D gene uncertain. The germline V gene has CDR1 SGHTA and CDR2 FQGNSA. Trimming pared 4 bases from V and 1 base from J, leaving 9 bases between. The CDR3 length is 14 residues. The CDR3 is CASSYPGRTDTQYF. The CDR3 DNA is TGTGCCAGCAGCTATCCGGGTCGCACAGATACGCAGTATTTT.

The rearrangement links TRBV28 to TRBJ2-5, with 11 positions matching TRBD2. This CDR3 comprises 14 residues. Germline V CDR1 and CDR2: MDHEN, SYDVKM. The V gene end was trimmed by 6 bases and the J gene end by 4 bases; junction bases not matched to a gene: 4. The CDR3 spells CASRSSGGAETQYF. Here the CDR3 DNA reads TGTGCCAGCAGAAGTAGCGGGGGGGCAGAGACCCAGTACTTC.

The CDR3 nucleotides read TGCGCCAGCAGCCTGGCCTCAGGGGCTGAAGCTTTCTTT. Translating gives CASSLASGAEAFF. The gene calls are TRBV5-1 and TRBJ1-1; TRBD1 might be the D (6 bases). This CDR3 is built from 13 residues. Between the trimmed V and J ends, which lost 4 bases and 6 bases, there was a span of 13 bases. Germline assignment: CDR1 SGHRS and CDR2 YFSETQ.

J is TRBJ2-3 and V is TRBV29-1, with 7 bases lining up with TRBD1. Germline values: CDR1 SQVTM, CDR2 ANQGSEA. The CDR3 sequence is 13 residues long. Trimming at V came to 3 bases and at J to 3 bases, leaving 3 bases not matched to a gene. CDR3 in DNA: TGCAGCGTTGAGGGACAGTTAACAGATACGCAGTATTTT. Translating it yields CSVEGQLTDTQYF.